These 8 T cell receptor beta chains were all obtained from the same sample, sequenced in a study of blood T cell repertoires in COVID-19. The repertoire was sequenced with immunoSEQ multiplex PCR; TCRdb's copy has only in-frame clones and lacks some. The sample lists about 74,000 clones; almost 90% were seen once. What was sequenced was peripheral blood. The receptors derive from a woman aged 80 or older with active or convalescent COVID-19.

The chain uses TRBV7-2 and TRBJ2-7; unclear D gene. With 1 base removed from V and 3 bases from J, the gap between germline ends came to 7 bases. CDR3 length equals 13 residues. Per germline, CDR1 SGHTA and CDR2 FQGNSA. This CDR3 is CASSLGSGYEQYF. In nucleotides, the CDR3 is TGTGCCAGCAGCTTAGGTTCGGGCTACGAGCAGTACTTC.

The table lists this clone with a few counts. CDR3: CASGLMTGWGEKLFF. CDR3 nucleotides: TGTGCTAGTGGTTTGATGACAGGATGGGGAGAAAAACTGTTTTTT. The V and J genes are TRBV12-5 and TRBJ1-4; tentative D call: TRBD1 (6 bases). The CDR3 is made up of 15 amino acids. The V and J ends lost 2 bases and 8 bases respectively, with 15 bases between them. From germline, CDR1 is LGHNT and CDR2 FRNRAP.

V and J are TRBV7-2 and TRBJ2-1; maybe TRBD2 (6 bases). From germline, CDR1 is SGHTA and CDR2 FQGNSA. The CDR3 loop spans 15 amino acids. Between the trimmed V and J ends, which lost 4 bases and 7 bases, there was a span of 17 bases. This CDR3 is CASSSSWGRGNEQFF. The CDR3, as DNA: TGTGCCAGCAGCTCGTCTTGGGGCCGGGGGAATGAGCAGTTCTTC.

The chain combines TRBV19 with TRBJ2-1; 8 bases are a match to TRBD1. From germline, CDR1 is LNHDA and CDR2 SQIVND (reference sequence). The CDR3 covers 17 residues. Trimming took 3 bases from V and 0 from J; bases not matched to a gene: 7. CDR3 nucleotides: TGTGCCAGTAGTATTGGGACAGGCGTCCCCTCCTACAATGAGCAGTTCTTC. It codes for CASSIGTGVPSYNEQFF.

The rearrangement uses TRBV6-1 and TRBJ2-7; 7 positions match TRBD2. The CDR3 has 14 residues. Germline V gives CDR1 MNHNS, CDR2 SASEGT. V trimming: 1 base; J trimming: 3 bases; junction bases outside the gene matches: 3. This CDR3 reads CASSEEGGSYEQYF. CDR3 sequence (DNA): TGTGCCAGCAGTGAAGAGGGAGGGAGCTACGAGCAGTACTTC.

The CDR3 here is CASSSGTQGKLFF. CDR3 sequence (DNA): TGTGCCAGTAGTTCCGGGACTCAAGGAAAACTGTTTTTT. The rearrangement joins TRBV19 to TRBJ1-4; TRBD1 might be the D (5 bases). The CDR3 runs to 13 residues. V lost 5 bases to trimming and J lost 10 bases, with 14 bases between them. The V gene's germline CDR1 is LNHDA and CDR2 SQIVND (reference sequence).

The genes are TRBV4-3 and TRBJ2-3; possibly TRBD1 for D (6 bases). V shed 1 base and J shed 4 bases, with 6 bases lying between them. Germline-derived CDR1 and CDR2 are LGHNA and YSLEER. The CDR3 loop spans 13 amino acids. CDR3 bases: TGCGCCAGCAGCCAAGGGGGGCCAGATACGCAGTATTTT. Protein sequence: CASSQGGPDTQYF.

J is TRBJ1-1 and V is TRBV5-5; D perhaps matches TRBD1 (5 bases). This CDR3 contains 13 residues. Trimming pared 0 bases from V and 4 bases from J, leaving 7 bases between. CDR1 is SGHKS and CDR2 is YYEKEE in the germline V gene (reference sequence). In nucleotides, the CDR3 is TGTGCCAGCAGCTTGGACGGGGGCACTGAAGCTTTCTTT. As protein: CASSLDGGTEAFF. Together with reference TRBV5-5 and TRBJ1-1, the CDR3 gives the full variable domain: DAGVTQSPTHLIKTRGQQVTLRCSPISGHKSVSWYQQVLGQGPQFIFQYYEKEERGRGNFPDRFSARQFPNYSSELNVNALLLGDSALYLCASSLDGGTEAFFGQGTRLTVV.